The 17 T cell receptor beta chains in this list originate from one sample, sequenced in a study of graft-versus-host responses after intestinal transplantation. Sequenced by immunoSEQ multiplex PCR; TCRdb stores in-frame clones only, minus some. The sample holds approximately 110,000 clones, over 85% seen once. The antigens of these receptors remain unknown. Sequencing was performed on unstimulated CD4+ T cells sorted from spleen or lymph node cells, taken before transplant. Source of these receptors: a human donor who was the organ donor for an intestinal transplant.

The DNA of the CDR3 is TGTGCCAGCAGCGCCTCTCCGGGACTAGCTACCGGGGAGCTGTTTTTT. This codes for CASSASPGLATGELFF. The chain links TRBV9 to TRBJ2-2, with 9 bases identical to TRBD2. Per the germline V gene, CDR1 is SGDLS and CDR2 is YYNGEE. Unmatched junction bases numbered 8, after V lost 3 bases and J lost 5 bases. The CDR3 consists of 16 residues.

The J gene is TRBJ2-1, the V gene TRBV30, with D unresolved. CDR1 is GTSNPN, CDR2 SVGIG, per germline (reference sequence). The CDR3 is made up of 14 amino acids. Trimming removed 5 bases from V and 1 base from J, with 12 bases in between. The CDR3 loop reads CAWARETSYNEQFF. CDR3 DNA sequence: TGTGCCTGGGCCCGAGAGACATCCTACAATGAGCAGTTCTTC.

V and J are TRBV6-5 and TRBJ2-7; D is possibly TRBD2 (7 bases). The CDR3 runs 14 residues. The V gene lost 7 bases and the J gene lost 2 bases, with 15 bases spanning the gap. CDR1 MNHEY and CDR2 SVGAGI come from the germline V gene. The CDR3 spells CASTRGEGAYEQYF. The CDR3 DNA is TGTGCCAGCACCCGGGGGGAGGGGGCCTACGAGCAGTACTTC.

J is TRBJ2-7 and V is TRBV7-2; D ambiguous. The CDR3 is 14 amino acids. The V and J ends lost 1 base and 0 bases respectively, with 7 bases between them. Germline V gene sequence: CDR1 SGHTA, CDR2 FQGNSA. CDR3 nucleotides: TGTGCCAGCAGCTTAGAGGTGAGCTCCTACGAGCAGTACTTC. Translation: CASSLEVSSYEQYF.

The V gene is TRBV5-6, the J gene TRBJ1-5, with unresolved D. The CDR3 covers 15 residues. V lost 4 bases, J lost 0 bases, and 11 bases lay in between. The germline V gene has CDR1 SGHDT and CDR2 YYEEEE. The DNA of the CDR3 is TGTGCCAGCAGCATCTCTGGGTATAGCAATCAGCCCCAGCATTTT. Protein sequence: CASSISGYSNQPQHF.

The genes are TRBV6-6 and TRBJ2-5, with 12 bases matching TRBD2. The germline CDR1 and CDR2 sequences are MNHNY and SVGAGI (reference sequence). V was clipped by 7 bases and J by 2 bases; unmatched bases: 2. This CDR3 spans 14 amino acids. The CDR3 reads CASTGTSGQETQYF. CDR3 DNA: TGTGCCAGCACCGGGACTAGCGGGCAAGAGACCCAGTACTTC.

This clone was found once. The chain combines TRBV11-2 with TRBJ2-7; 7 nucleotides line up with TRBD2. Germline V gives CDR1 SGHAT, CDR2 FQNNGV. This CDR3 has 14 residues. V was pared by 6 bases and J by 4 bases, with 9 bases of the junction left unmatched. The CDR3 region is CASSGGGPPYEQYF. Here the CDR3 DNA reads TGTGCCAGCAGTGGGGGGGGACCCCCTTACGAGCAGTACTTC.

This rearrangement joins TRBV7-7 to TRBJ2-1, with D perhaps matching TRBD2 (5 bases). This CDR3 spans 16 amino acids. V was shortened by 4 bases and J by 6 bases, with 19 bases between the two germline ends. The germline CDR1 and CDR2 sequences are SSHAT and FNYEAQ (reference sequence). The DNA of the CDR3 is TGTGCCAGCAGCTGTGAATGGCAGCGGCACTCCAATGAGCAGTTCTTC. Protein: CASSCEWQRHSNEQFF.

DNA for the CDR3: TGTGCCAGCAGTTTAGTTGGGCATCAGCCCCAGCATTTT. As protein: CASSLVGHQPQHF. The chain employs TRBV28 and TRBJ1-5; D unclear. This CDR3 is built from 13 residues. With 2 bases removed from V and 5 bases from J, the gap between germline ends came to 7 bases. The germline gives CDR1 MDHEN, CDR2 SYDVKM.

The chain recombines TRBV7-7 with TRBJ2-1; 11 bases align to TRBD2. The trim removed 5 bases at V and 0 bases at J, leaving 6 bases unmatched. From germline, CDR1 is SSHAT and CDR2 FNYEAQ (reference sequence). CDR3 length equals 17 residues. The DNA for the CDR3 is TGTGCCAGCAGCCCCTTAGCGGGAGGGCCCTCCTACAATGAGCAGTTCTTC. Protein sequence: CASSPLAGGPSYNEQFF.

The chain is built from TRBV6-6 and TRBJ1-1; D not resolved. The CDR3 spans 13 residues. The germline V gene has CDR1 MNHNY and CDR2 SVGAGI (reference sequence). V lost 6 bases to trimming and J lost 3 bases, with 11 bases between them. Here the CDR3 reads CASRIVRDTEAFF. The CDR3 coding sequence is TGTGCCAGCAGAATTGTCCGGGACACTGAAGCTTTCTTT.

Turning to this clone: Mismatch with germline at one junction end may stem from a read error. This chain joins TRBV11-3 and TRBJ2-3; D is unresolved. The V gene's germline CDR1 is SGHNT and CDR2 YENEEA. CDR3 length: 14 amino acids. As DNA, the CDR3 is TGTGTCAGCAGCCCCGGCCTGAGCACAGATACGCAGTATTTT. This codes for CVSSPGLSTDTQYF.

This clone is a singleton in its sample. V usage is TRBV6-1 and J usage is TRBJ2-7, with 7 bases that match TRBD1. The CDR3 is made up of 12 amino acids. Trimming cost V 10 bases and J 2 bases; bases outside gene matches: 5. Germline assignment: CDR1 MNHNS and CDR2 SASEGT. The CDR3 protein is CATQDRAYEQYF. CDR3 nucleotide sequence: TGTGCCACCCAAGACAGGGCCTACGAGCAGTACTTC.

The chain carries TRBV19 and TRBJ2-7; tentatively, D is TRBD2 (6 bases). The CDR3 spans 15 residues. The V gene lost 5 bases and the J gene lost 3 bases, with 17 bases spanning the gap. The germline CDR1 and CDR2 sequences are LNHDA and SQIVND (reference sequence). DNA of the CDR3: TGTGCCAGTAGTCAAAAGCGGGCCTATAACTACGAGCAGTACTTC. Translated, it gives CASSQKRAYNYEQYF.

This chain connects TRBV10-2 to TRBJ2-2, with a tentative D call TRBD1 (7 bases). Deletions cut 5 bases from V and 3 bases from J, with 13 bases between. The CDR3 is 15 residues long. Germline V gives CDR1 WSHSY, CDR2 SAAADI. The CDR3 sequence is CASSPTGRYTGELFF. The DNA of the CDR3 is TGCGCCAGCAGTCCGACAGGGAGGTACACCGGGGAGCTGTTTTTT.

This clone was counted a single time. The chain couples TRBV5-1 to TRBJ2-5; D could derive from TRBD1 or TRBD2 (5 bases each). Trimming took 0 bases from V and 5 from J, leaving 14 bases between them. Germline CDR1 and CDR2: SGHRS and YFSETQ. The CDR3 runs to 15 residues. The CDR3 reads CASSLDAGSMETQYF. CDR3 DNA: TGCGCCAGCAGCTTGGATGCAGGGAGTATGGAGACCCAGTACTTC.

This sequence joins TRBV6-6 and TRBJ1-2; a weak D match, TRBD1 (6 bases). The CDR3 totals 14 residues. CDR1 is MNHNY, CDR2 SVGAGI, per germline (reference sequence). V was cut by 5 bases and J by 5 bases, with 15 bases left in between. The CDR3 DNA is TGTGCCAGCAGTCGGGACACCGACCCATATGGCTACACCTTC. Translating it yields CASSRDTDPYGYTF.